This is a list of T cell receptor beta chains from one sample in a study of OX40 agonist ivuxolimab in advanced cancers. The protocol was immunoSEQ multiplex PCR, while the TCRdb copy is restricted to in-frame clones and leaves out a portion. The sample lists some 70,000 clones; roughly 88% were seen once. Sequencing was performed on CD4+ or CD8+ T cells sorted from blood, taken in a trial of the OX40 agonist ivuxolimab. Every receptor here comes from an adult with an advanced solid tumor such as melanoma, head and neck, liver or kidney cancer. Each CDR3 is given without its conserved first and last residue. Clone size is not always given. Where it is, it says once, few, many or a class for expanded clones.

j_gene: TRBJ1-5; abundance: .; v_gene: TRBV29-1; CDR3aa: SVRTRNNQPQH
j_gene: TRBJ2-3; abundance: once; v_gene: TRBV6-6; CDR3aa: ASSYSGAGTDTQY
j_gene: TRBJ1-6; abundance: .; v_gene: TRBV10-3; CDR3aa: AISMTGGNSPLH
j_gene: TRBJ1-1; abundance: .; v_gene: TRBV28; CDR3aa: ASSLRGIVNTEAF
j_gene: TRBJ1-2; abundance: .; v_gene: TRBV5-6; CDR3aa: ASSFRTGSGYT
j_gene: TRBJ1-2; abundance: .; v_gene: TRBV23-1; CDR3aa: ASSQPREDGYGYT
j_gene: TRBJ1-2; abundance: many; v_gene: TRBV6-5; CDR3aa: ATRTPQTAYYGYT
j_gene: TRBJ1-5; abundance: .; v_gene: TRBV29-1; CDR3aa: SVGDIGSTNQPQH
j_gene: TRBJ1-1; abundance: .; v_gene: TRBV5-4; CDR3aa: ASSWGQGDTEAF
j_gene: TRBJ2-3; abundance: once; v_gene: TRBV9; CDR3aa: ASSVDMRGVGNTQY
j_gene: TRBJ2-1; abundance: .; v_gene: TRBV4-1; CDR3aa: ASSQIAGSSYNEQF
j_gene: TRBJ2-7; abundance: .; v_gene: TRBV19; CDR3aa: ASSGGLASYEQY
j_gene: TRBJ1-5; abundance: .; v_gene: TRBV15; CDR3aa: ATSMGYQPQH
j_gene: TRBJ1-2; abundance: .; v_gene: TRBV19; CDR3aa: ASRADRVHGYT